This TCR beta chain was documented in a study of early T cells in non-severe SARS-CoV-2 infection. Whole-study context: The authors sequenced bulk RNA from unsorted whole blood, leaving chains unpaired.

The study, taken as a whole, reports: VDJdb matching favored anti-spike CD8 responses, missing private and CD4 specificities.

The ends were cut back, 4 bases at V and 2 bases at J, with 13 bases in the middle. The length of the CDR3 is 15 residues. Germline values: CDR1 SGHAT, CDR2 FQDESV (reference sequence). In its sample, this clonotype was seen a few times. Its antigen is currently unknown. Attachment of unique molecular identifiers to individual cDNA molecules was performed. TCRdb re-called the 5' RACE reads with MiXCR, one entry per CDR3 protein. The data contain fewer than 55,000 distinct CDR3 sequences, approximately 10% of them singletons. The sequencing sample was made of whole blood. This receptor was taken from an adult who was a healthcare worker with PCR-confirmed SARS-CoV-2 infection or an uninfected control (not recorded which). The chain carries TRBV11-1 and TRBJ2-3; D might be TRBD1 (5 bases). This chain's CDR3 is CASSSDSRDTDTQYF. The CDR3 bases are TGTGCCAGCAGCTCGGATAGCAGGGACACAGATACGCAGTATTTT.